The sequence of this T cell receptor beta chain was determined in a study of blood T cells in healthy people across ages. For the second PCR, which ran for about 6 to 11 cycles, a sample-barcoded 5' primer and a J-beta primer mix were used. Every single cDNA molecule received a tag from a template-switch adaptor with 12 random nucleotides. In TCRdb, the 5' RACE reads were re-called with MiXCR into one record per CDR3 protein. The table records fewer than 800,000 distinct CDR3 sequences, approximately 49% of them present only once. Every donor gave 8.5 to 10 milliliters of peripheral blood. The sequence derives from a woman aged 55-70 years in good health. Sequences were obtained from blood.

CDR3 region: CSARLRTRGRIDTQYF. CDR3 nucleotides: TGCAGTGCTAGACTGAGGACGAGGGGGCGGATTGATACGCAGTATTTT. The rearrangement links TRBV20-1 to TRBJ2-3, with 7 bases that match TRBD1. V dropped 2 bases and J dropped 6; count of bases not matched to a gene: 14. CDR3 length equals 16 residues. Germline lookup yields CDR1 DFQATT and CDR2 SNEGSKA (reference sequence).